This TCR beta chain was sequenced in a study of blood T cell repertoires in COVID-19 (TCRdb year 2020). Concerning the study at large: Samples from collaborators originated in the United States, Italy and Spain and spanned both the acute and convalescent phases of COVID-19. The material from the prospective study consisted of cDNA or gDNA derived from T cells, B-cell-depleted T cells, or PBMCs. The dataset comprised deeply sampled blood TCRbeta repertoires from subjects exposed to, actively infected with, or recovered from COVID-19. A freely available public database, intended as a resource for researchers studying the immune response to SARS-CoV-2, is where the repertoires were released. The samples were drawn from the first 160 participants of the ongoing ImmuneRACE study and from 1,254 subjects provided by 6 global collaborators. The sample metadata nearly always contained a de-identified subject ID, COVID-19 status, age in years and sex. Where available, HLA class I and class II types were obtained from metadata supplied by the sample provider rather than from assay-based typing. Summary of the overall study and its limitations: How much clinical and demographic metadata was included differed by source and by participant, and the metadata was provided uncurated.

TCRbeta CDR3 regions were amplified from genomic DNA by means of the immunoSEQ Assay, a bias-controlled multiplex PCR. On the study's bioinformatics: Nucleated cell counts per sample were estimated from amplification of reference gene primers within the assay. Sequence reads were collapsed and filtered to measure the absolute abundance of every unique TCRbeta CDR3 rearrangement. For each sample, productive Simpson clonality was calculated by taking the square root of Simpson's diversity index across productive rearrangements. The clones in this table, taken by TCRdb from immuneACCESS, are in-frame only. Not every clone is retained; where verified, under half of the shortfall comes from an unresolved V gene, and the cause of the rest is unknown. D and trimming were read from the DNA, whereas the V and J calls and clone size are those reported in that table. The table for this sample lists 60,000 or so clones; approximately 90% of them were counted only once. The ten largest clones capture just under 8.5% of the sample.

Whole blood was collected in K2EDTA tubes by collaborating institutions according to the institutions' own protocols. For TCRbeta analysis, collaborators shipped samples in one of three forms: frozen whole blood, isolated PBMCs, or DNA extracted from either of those sample types. Note on this clone: The antigen this receptor binds is unknown. Base qualities were left out, and no much larger clone turns up one base away.

The CDR3 runs 16 residues from the cysteine to the phenylalanine. Kept here is only the CDR3 DNA, which spans 48 bases and is read in frame from base 1. V loses 7 bases at its end and J loses 0 bases; junction bases beyond the gene matches: 9. CDR1 and CDR2, per the germline V gene, are MDHEN and SYDVKM. The chain is assembled from TRBV28 and TRBJ2-3; TRBD1 agrees with 8 junctional bases. Sequences were obtained from peripheral blood. This clonotype was obtained from a human donor with active COVID-19. The donor label of this sample is uncertain. The CDR3 sequence is CASNPHQGASTDTQYF. Here is the DNA: TGTGCCAGCAACCCACATCAGGGGGCCAGCACAGATACGCAGTATTTT.